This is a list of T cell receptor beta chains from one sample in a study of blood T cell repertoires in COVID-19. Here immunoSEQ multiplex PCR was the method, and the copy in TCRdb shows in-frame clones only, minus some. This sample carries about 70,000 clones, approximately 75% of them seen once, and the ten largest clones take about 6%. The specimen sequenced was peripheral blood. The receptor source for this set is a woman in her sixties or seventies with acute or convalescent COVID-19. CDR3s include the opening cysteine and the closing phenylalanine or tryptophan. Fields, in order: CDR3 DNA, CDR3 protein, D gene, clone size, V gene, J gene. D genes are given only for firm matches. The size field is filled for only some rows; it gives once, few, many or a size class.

cdr3_nt: TGTGCCAGCAGCCAAGGGGTCTTACGGGGTACGCAGTATTTT
cdr3_aa: CASSQGVLRGTQYF
d_call: .
clone_size: .
v_call: TRBV14
j_call: TRBJ2-3

cdr3_nt: TGTGCCAGCTCGCAAGGGAGGACTCATAATTCACCCCTCCACTTT
cdr3_aa: CASSQGRTHNSPLHF
d_call: .
clone_size: .
v_call: TRBV9
j_call: TRBJ1-6

cdr3_nt: TGTGCCAGCATCCCACTAGCCAAAAACATTCAGTACTTC
cdr3_aa: CASIPLAKNIQYF
d_call: .
clone_size: .
v_call: TRBV6-6
j_call: TRBJ2-4

cdr3_nt: TGTGCCAGCAGCTTAACGGGACAGCGGCCGGGGGAGCTGTTTTTT
cdr3_aa: CASSLTGQRPGELFF
d_call: TRBD1
clone_size: few
v_call: TRBV7-3
j_call: TRBJ2-2

cdr3_nt: TGTGCCAGCAGTTCAGGGCTGGACAGGGGGCTAGCTGGGGCCAACGTCCTGACTTTC
cdr3_aa: CASSSGLDRGLAGANVLTF
d_call: TRBD1
clone_size: .
v_call: TRBV7-2
j_call: TRBJ2-6

cdr3_nt: TGCGCCAGCAGCTCCCTGGGACATAGCAATCAGCCCCAGCATTTT
cdr3_aa: CASSSLGHSNQPQHF
d_call: .
clone_size: .
v_call: TRBV5-1
j_call: TRBJ1-5

cdr3_nt: TGCGCCAGCAGCCCTACTAGATACGAGACCCAGTACTTC
cdr3_aa: CASSPTRYETQYF
d_call: .
clone_size: once
v_call: TRBV5-1
j_call: TRBJ2-5

cdr3_nt: TGTGCCACCAAAGGACAGGGTATCACCACTGAAGCTTTCTTT
cdr3_aa: CATKGQGITTEAFF
d_call: TRBD1
clone_size: .
v_call: TRBV6-5
j_call: TRBJ1-1

cdr3_nt: TGTGCCAGTAGTATAGACGGCACCGGGGAGCTGTTTTTT
cdr3_aa: CASSIDGTGELFF
d_call: .
clone_size: .
v_call: TRBV19
j_call: TRBJ2-2

cdr3_nt: TGTGCCAGCAGCCGGACAGGGTTTTCGGCTTTCTTT
cdr3_aa: CASSRTGFSAFF
d_call: TRBD1
clone_size: .
v_call: TRBV7-8
j_call: TRBJ1-1

cdr3_nt: TGTGCCAGCAGCTTGGGACAGCTCGGCCAGCCCCAGCATTTT
cdr3_aa: CASSLGQLGQPQHF
d_call: .
clone_size: .
v_call: TRBV5-5
j_call: TRBJ1-5

cdr3_nt: TGTGCCAGCAGCTTAATAAGACGGAGCACGGAGAAGGGCTACACCTTC
cdr3_aa: CASSLIRRSTEKGYTF
d_call: .
clone_size: .
v_call: TRBV7-9
j_call: TRBJ1-2

cdr3_nt: TGTGCCATCAGGGACAGCTCGAATCAGCCCCAGCATTTT
cdr3_aa: CAIRDSSNQPQHF
d_call: .
clone_size: .
v_call: TRBV10-3
j_call: TRBJ1-5

cdr3_nt: TGTGCCTGGAGTGTGACGGGGAACTCGGGAGGCTACACCTTC
cdr3_aa: CAWSVTGNSGGYTF
d_call: .
clone_size: once
v_call: TRBV30
j_call: TRBJ1-2

cdr3_nt: TGCGCCAGCAGCCAAGGGGGCCGAGGGAACACTGAAGCTTTCTTT
cdr3_aa: CASSQGGRGNTEAFF
d_call: .
clone_size: .
v_call: TRBV4-1
j_call: TRBJ1-1

cdr3_nt: TGTGCCAGCAGTACTGGGACAGCCATCTCCTACGAGCAGTACTTC
cdr3_aa: CASSTGTAISYEQYF
d_call: TRBD1
clone_size: .
v_call: TRBV9
j_call: TRBJ2-7

cdr3_nt: TGTGCCAGCAGCCGCACTAGCGGGGGCCACTACGAGCAGTACTTC
cdr3_aa: CASSRTSGGHYEQYF
d_call: TRBD2
clone_size: .
v_call: TRBV11-1
j_call: TRBJ2-7

cdr3_nt: TGTGCCAGCAGCCAAGGGGAGGGGGTGACTTCGAACACTGAAGCTTTCTTT
cdr3_aa: CASSQGEGVTSNTEAFF
d_call: .
clone_size: .
v_call: TRBV4-2
j_call: TRBJ1-1

cdr3_nt: TGTGCCAGCAGTTACGGGGGGGCTTCAACTAATGAAAAACTGTTTTTT
cdr3_aa: CASSYGGASTNEKLFF
d_call: .
clone_size: .
v_call: TRBV6-5
j_call: TRBJ1-4

cdr3_nt: TGTGCCACCAGCGGGCCTATACAAGAGACCCAGTACTTC
cdr3_aa: CATSGPIQETQYF
d_call: .
clone_size: .
v_call: TRBV15
j_call: TRBJ2-5

cdr3_nt: TGTGCCAGCAGCTACGGGACAGGCTTAGAGGAGACCCAGTACTTC
cdr3_aa: CASSYGTGLEETQYF
d_call: TRBD1
clone_size: .
v_call: TRBV7-9
j_call: TRBJ2-5

cdr3_nt: TGCGCCGGCAGCCCCATAGCGGGGGCTTACAATGAGCAGTTCTTC
cdr3_aa: CAGSPIAGAYNEQFF
d_call: TRBD2
clone_size: .
v_call: TRBV5-1
j_call: TRBJ2-1

cdr3_nt: TGTGCCAGCAGCTCTCAAGCGGGGGTGCACAATGAGCAGTTCTTC
cdr3_aa: CASSSQAGVHNEQFF
d_call: TRBD2
clone_size: .
v_call: TRBV7-2
j_call: TRBJ2-1

cdr3_nt: TGTGCCAGCAGCGTTCTTAACACCGGGGAGCTGTTTTTT
cdr3_aa: CASSVLNTGELFF
d_call: .
clone_size: .
v_call: TRBV11-3
j_call: TRBJ2-2

cdr3_nt: TGTGCCAGTAGTCCCGGACAGGTGTCCTACGAGCAGTACTTC
cdr3_aa: CASSPGQVSYEQYF
d_call: TRBD1
clone_size: many
v_call: TRBV19
j_call: TRBJ2-7

cdr3_nt: TGTGCCAGTACTCCCCCGACAGGGGGTAGTGAAAAACTGTTTTTT
cdr3_aa: CASTPPTGGSEKLFF
d_call: TRBD1
clone_size: .
v_call: TRBV19
j_call: TRBJ1-4

cdr3_nt: TGTGCCAGCAGTCTATCCGGGACATACCTCGGCTACACCTTC
cdr3_aa: CASSLSGTYLGYTF
d_call: .
clone_size: .
v_call: TRBV27
j_call: TRBJ1-2

cdr3_nt: TGTGCCAGCAGCTTCCGGGACAGGAGCACAGATACGCAGTATTTT
cdr3_aa: CASSFRDRSTDTQYF
d_call: TRBD1
clone_size: .
v_call: TRBV5-8
j_call: TRBJ2-3

cdr3_nt: TGTGCTAGTGGGACAGGCTTCGGGGAGACCCAGTACTTC
cdr3_aa: CASGTGFGETQYF
d_call: .
clone_size: once
v_call: TRBV12-5
j_call: TRBJ2-5

cdr3_nt: TGTGCCAGCAGCCAAGTATGGGACTTAGATGAAAAACTGTTTTTT
cdr3_aa: CASSQVWDLDEKLFF
d_call: .
clone_size: many
v_call: TRBV4-2
j_call: TRBJ1-4

cdr3_nt: TGCGCCAGCAGCTCCGGGACAGGGGATTCACCCCTCCACTTT
cdr3_aa: CASSSGTGDSPLHF
d_call: TRBD1
clone_size: .
v_call: TRBV5-1
j_call: TRBJ1-6

cdr3_nt: TGTGCCAGCAGCTTTTCCTCGGTAGCTGAAGCTTTCTTT
cdr3_aa: CASSFSSVAEAFF
d_call: .
clone_size: .
v_call: TRBV11-1
j_call: TRBJ1-1

cdr3_nt: TGTGCCAGCAGCTCTTGGCCCCCGGGACACTTAGCCAAAAACATTCAGTACTTC
cdr3_aa: CASSSWPPGHLAKNIQYF
d_call: .
clone_size: .
v_call: TRBV5-6
j_call: TRBJ2-4

cdr3_nt: TGTGCCAGTAGTATAGTAGCAGGGAGGGCAACTAATGAAAAACTGTTTTTT
cdr3_aa: CASSIVAGRATNEKLFF
d_call: .
clone_size: once
v_call: TRBV19
j_call: TRBJ1-4

cdr3_nt: TGTGCCTGGACAGACAGGGCCTGGGAAGCTTTCTTT
cdr3_aa: CAWTDRAWEAFF
d_call: TRBD1
clone_size: .
v_call: TRBV30
j_call: TRBJ1-1

cdr3_nt: TGTGCCAGCACCCCTCCCCCGGGACAGGGGGCGAGTGGCTACACCTTC
cdr3_aa: CASTPPPGQGASGYTF
d_call: TRBD1
clone_size: .
v_call: TRBV6-2/TRBV6-3
j_call: TRBJ1-2

cdr3_nt: TGTGCCAGCAGCTATCTAGCGGGGGTTAACACGTACAATGAGCAGTTCTTC
cdr3_aa: CASSYLAGVNTYNEQFF
d_call: TRBD2
clone_size: .
v_call: TRBV5-4
j_call: TRBJ2-1

cdr3_nt: TGTGCCAGCAGCCAAGAGCTAAGGGGGGAAAAACTGTTTTTT
cdr3_aa: CASSQELRGEKLFF
d_call: .
clone_size: once
v_call: TRBV4-2
j_call: TRBJ1-4

cdr3_nt: TGTGCCAGCAGCTTGCCCGGACAGGGGATCGCAGATACGCAGTATTTT
cdr3_aa: CASSLPGQGIADTQYF
d_call: TRBD1
clone_size: once
v_call: TRBV5-4
j_call: TRBJ2-3

cdr3_nt: TGTGCCAGCAGCTATGAATCAGGGGCGCCTCCTAATTCACCCCTCCACTTT
cdr3_aa: CASSYESGAPPNSPLHF
d_call: .
clone_size: .
v_call: TRBV6-2/TRBV6-3
j_call: TRBJ1-6

cdr3_nt: TGTGCCAGCAGCCAAGCAGGGGGCGGCACCGGGGAGCTGTTTTTT
cdr3_aa: CASSQAGGGTGELFF
d_call: TRBD1
clone_size: .
v_call: TRBV14
j_call: TRBJ2-2

cdr3_nt: TGTGCCAGCAGCGTAGCACTGCGGGGACGGGGGGAGCAGTTCTTC
cdr3_aa: CASSVALRGRGEQFF
d_call: .
clone_size: .
v_call: TRBV9
j_call: TRBJ2-1

cdr3_nt: TGTGCCAGCAGCCCTGGCGGGACAGGGGGCGCGCCTTTCTTT
cdr3_aa: CASSPGGTGGAPFF
d_call: TRBD1
clone_size: .
v_call: TRBV7-3
j_call: TRBJ1-1

cdr3_nt: TGTGCCAGCAGCCAAGTGGCTAGCGGGGGAAACGAGCAGTTCTTC
cdr3_aa: CASSQVASGGNEQFF
d_call: TRBD2
clone_size: medium-sized
v_call: TRBV14
j_call: TRBJ2-1

cdr3_nt: TGCGCCAGCAGCTTGCCGTACTCCTACGAGCAGTACTTC
cdr3_aa: CASSLPYSYEQYF
d_call: .
clone_size: .
v_call: TRBV5-1
j_call: TRBJ2-7

cdr3_nt: TGTGCCATCAGTCCCTCGGGACAGACCGACACCGGGGAGCTGTTTTTT
cdr3_aa: CAISPSGQTDTGELFF
d_call: TRBD1
clone_size: .
v_call: TRBV10-3
j_call: TRBJ2-2

cdr3_nt: TGTGCCAGCAGCTTGCAGGCCCGCAATCAGCCCCAGCATTTT
cdr3_aa: CASSLQARNQPQHF
d_call: .
clone_size: .
v_call: TRBV7-2
j_call: TRBJ1-5

cdr3_nt: TGTGCCAGCAGTTCGGGGGAGACCCAGTACTTC
cdr3_aa: CASSSGETQYF
d_call: .
clone_size: .
v_call: TRBV12-3/TRBV12-4
j_call: TRBJ2-5

cdr3_nt: TGTGCCAGCAACTCTCTAGCAGATACGCAGTATTTT
cdr3_aa: CASNSLADTQYF
d_call: .
clone_size: .
v_call: TRBV9
j_call: TRBJ2-3

cdr3_nt: TGTGCCAGCAGCAAACAGACTAGCGCCAATGAGCAGTTCTTC
cdr3_aa: CASSKQTSANEQFF
d_call: TRBD2
clone_size: .
v_call: TRBV9
j_call: TRBJ2-1

cdr3_nt: TGCAGTGTTCCTCGGGGGGAAAAACTGTTTTTT
cdr3_aa: CSVPRGEKLFF
d_call: .
clone_size: .
v_call: TRBV20-1
j_call: TRBJ1-4

cdr3_nt: TGTGCCAGTAGTATATCCCGAGACAGGGACGGTAATGAAAAACTGTTTTTT
cdr3_aa: CASSISRDRDGNEKLFF
d_call: TRBD1
clone_size: .
v_call: TRBV19
j_call: TRBJ1-4

cdr3_nt: TGTGCCAGCAGCAGCGTTAGCTTAAGTGGCTACACCTTC
cdr3_aa: CASSSVSLSGYTF
d_call: .
clone_size: .
v_call: TRBV7-9
j_call: TRBJ1-2

cdr3_nt: TGTGCCAGCAGCTTAGGCGGCTCTGGGGCCAACGTCCTGACTTTC
cdr3_aa: CASSLGGSGANVLTF
d_call: .
clone_size: .
v_call: TRBV7-8
j_call: TRBJ2-6

cdr3_nt: TGCGCCAGCTCCCCGGGACAGGCTAGTGACTACGAGCAGTACTTC
cdr3_aa: CASSPGQASDYEQYF
d_call: TRBD1
clone_size: .
v_call: TRBV5-1
j_call: TRBJ2-7

cdr3_nt: TGCGCCAGCAGCTTATCCCAAGGTGGGGGCCCCTCTGGAAACACCATATATTTT
cdr3_aa: CASSLSQGGGPSGNTIYF
d_call: .
clone_size: once
v_call: TRBV5-1
j_call: TRBJ1-3

cdr3_nt: TGTGCCAGCAGTTACGTCGGGGGCACTGAAGCTTTCTTT
cdr3_aa: CASSYVGGTEAFF
d_call: .
clone_size: .
v_call: TRBV6-5
j_call: TRBJ1-1

cdr3_nt: TGTGCCAGCAGCTTCGCTGGACAGGGGGCTTACGAGCAGTACTTC
cdr3_aa: CASSFAGQGAYEQYF
d_call: TRBD1
clone_size: .
v_call: TRBV11-2
j_call: TRBJ2-7

cdr3_nt: TGCGCCAGCAGCCCTAACAGGGGTCGCGGCTACACCTTC
cdr3_aa: CASSPNRGRGYTF
d_call: TRBD1
clone_size: .
v_call: TRBV5-1
j_call: TRBJ1-2